Listed below are T cell receptor beta chains from one sample, sequenced in a study of cytomegalovirus exposure and HLA in healthy donors. TCRdb's table, derived via immunoSEQ multiplex PCR, lists solely in-frame clones and lacks some. This repertoire shows roughly 100,000 clones, over 80% found once; its top ten account for around 2.6%. Sample: PBMCs. Every receptor here comes from a man between 35 and 55 years old in good health and CMV-seronegative. The CDR3 runs from the conserved cysteine through the conserved F or W. The order of the fields is CDR3 length, D gene, clone size, J gene, V gene, CDR3 DNA, CDR3 protein. D genes are given only for firm matches. Some rows mark clone size as missing; the rest say once, few, many or name a class of expanded clone.

14,TRBD2,NA,TRBJ2-3,TRBV5-4,TGTGCCAGCAGCTTGGTAAGCGGGGGTGATACGCAGTATTTT,CASSLVSGGDTQYF
17,TRBD2,NA,TRBJ2-1,TRBV18,TGTGCCAGCTCACCCCCCAGTTTTAGCGGGGCCTACAATGAGCAGTTCTTC,CASSPPSFSGAYNEQFF
15,NA,once,TRBJ2-3,TRBV7-8,TGTGCCAGCAGTCCTTCCACAGGGTGGACAGATACGCAGTATTTT,CASSPSTGWTDTQYF
16,TRBD1,NA,TRBJ2-1,TRBV19,TGTGCCAGTAGTATAGCCGGACAGGGGTTCTCCAATGAGCAGTTCTTC,CASSIAGQGFSNEQFF
16,NA,once,TRBJ2-6,TRBV5-1,TGCGCCAGCAGCGTAACAGGTAACTCTGGGGCCAACGTCCTGACTTTC,CASSVTGNSGANVLTF
15,TRBD1,few,TRBJ2-3,TRBV2,TGTGCCAGCACCGGACGGGACAGGGACACAGATACGCAGTATTTT,CASTGRDRDTDTQYF
16,NA,NA,TRBJ2-3,TRBV7-9,TGTGCCAGCAGCTTATTGATAGGGGCTGAAACAGATACGCAGTATTTT,CASSLLIGAETDTQYF
18,TRBD1,NA,TRBJ1-5,TRBV2,TGTGCCAGCAGTGTCGGGAGACAGGGCTACGGGGGCAATCAGCCCCAGCATTTT,CASSVGRQGYGGNQPQHF
17,TRBD1,once,TRBJ1-2,TRBV27,TGTGCCAGCACTGGACAGGGCCTATCCCGTGATAAGTATGGCTACACCTTC,CASTGQGLSRDKYGYTF
14,TRBD1,NA,TRBJ1-6,TRBV4-1,TGCGCCAGCAGCCAAGGAAGGGGGCGGTCACCCCTCCACTTT,CASSQGRGRSPLHF
13,NA,few,TRBJ2-2,TRBV9,TGTGCCAGCAGGAGGAGGGACACCGGGGAGCTGTTTTTT,CASRRRDTGELFF
15,NA,NA,TRBJ2-3,TRBV9,TGTGCCAGCAGCTTCTCCGGGAAAAGCACAGATACGCAGTATTTT,CASSFSGKSTDTQYF
12,NA,NA,TRBJ2-7,TRBV30,TGTGCCTGGAGTGTCCCCAGCTACGAGCAGTACTTC,CAWSVPSYEQYF
11,NA,few,TRBJ1-4,TRBV28,TGTGCCAGCAGCAGCGGGACACAACTGTTTTTT,CASSSGTQLFF
13,NA,NA,TRBJ1-2,TRBV7-2,TGTGCCAGCAGCCCCGCGTTAAACTATGGCTACACCTTC,CASSPALNYGYTF
16,TRBD1,NA,TRBJ2-5,TRBV5-1,TGCGCCAGCAGCTTGGCGGGACAGGGGTACCAAGAGACCCAGTACTTC,CASSLAGQGYQETQYF
16,NA,NA,TRBJ1-1,TRBV7-2,TGTGCCAGCAGCCCTGTCGCGGGACGTACGAACACTGAAGCTTTCTTT,CASSPVAGRTNTEAFF
16,NA,NA,TRBJ1-5,TRBV4-1,TGCGCCAGCAGCCAAGAATTAGAAGGGGACAATCAGCCCCAGCATTTT,CASSQELEGDNQPQHF
13,NA,few,TRBJ1-1,TRBV29-1,TGCAGCGTTGCAGCCAGGGAGAACACTGAAGCTTTCTTT,CSVAARENTEAFF
14,NA,NA,TRBJ2-3,TRBV10-3,TGTGCCATCAGTGCCGGGACAACCACAGATACGCAGTATTTT,CAISAGTTTDTQYF
18,NA,NA,TRBJ1-1,TRBV11-2,TGTGCCAGCAGCTTCAGCCCACGGGACTTCCCTGGGAACACTGAAGCTTTCTTT,CASSFSPRDFPGNTEAFF
14,NA,NA,TRBJ2-2,TRBV19,TGTGCCAGTAGTAAGGGACAAGACACCGGGGAGCTGTTTTTT,CASSKGQDTGELFF
12,NA,NA,TRBJ1-2,TRBV28,TGTGCCAGCAGTTTGGGGGGGAGGGGCTACACCTTC,CASSLGGRGYTF
13,NA,NA,TRBJ1-1,TRBV5-1,TGCGCCAGCAGGAGCGGGGGGGACACTGAAGCTTTCTTT,CASRSGGDTEAFF
14,TRBD1,NA,TRBJ2-5,TRBV19,TGTGCCAGTAGCTACACAGGGGACCAAGAGACCCAGTACTTC,CASSYTGDQETQYF
15,TRBD1,NA,TRBJ2-2,TRBV7-3,TGTGCCAGCAGCTTAATAGGGGGCGCGCCCGGGGAGCTGTTTTTT,CASSLIGGAPGELFF
17,TRBD1,NA,TRBJ2-2,TRBV18,TGTGCCAGCTCACCACCAGGGGGCCGGGCAAACACCGGGGAGCTGTTTTTT,CASSPPGGRANTGELFF
15,NA,NA,TRBJ2-1,TRBV6-6,TGTGCCAGCAGTTTCGAGGGGCAGGGGTACAATGAGCAGTTCTTC,CASSFEGQGYNEQFF
13,NA,NA,TRBJ1-2,TRBV7-9,TGTGCCAGCAGCTTCGGCAGGGGCGATGGCTACACCTTC,CASSFGRGDGYTF
15,NA,NA,TRBJ1-5,TRBV18,TGTGCCAGCTCCTCTAGCACAGGGCGCAATCAGCCCCAGCATTTT,CASSSSTGRNQPQHF
12,NA,NA,TRBJ2-1,TRBV9,TGTGCCAGCACCCACCCGTCGGAGGAGCAGTTCTTC,CASTHPSEEQFF
15,TRBD2,NA,TRBJ2-1,TRBV5-1,TGCGCCAGCAGCGGGACTACGAGCTCCTACAATGAGCAGTTCTTC,CASSGTTSSYNEQFF
13,NA,NA,TRBJ1-2,TRBV25-1,TGTGCCGCAAGGAAGGGGCAGCTGGATGGCTACACCTTC,CAARKGQLDGYTF